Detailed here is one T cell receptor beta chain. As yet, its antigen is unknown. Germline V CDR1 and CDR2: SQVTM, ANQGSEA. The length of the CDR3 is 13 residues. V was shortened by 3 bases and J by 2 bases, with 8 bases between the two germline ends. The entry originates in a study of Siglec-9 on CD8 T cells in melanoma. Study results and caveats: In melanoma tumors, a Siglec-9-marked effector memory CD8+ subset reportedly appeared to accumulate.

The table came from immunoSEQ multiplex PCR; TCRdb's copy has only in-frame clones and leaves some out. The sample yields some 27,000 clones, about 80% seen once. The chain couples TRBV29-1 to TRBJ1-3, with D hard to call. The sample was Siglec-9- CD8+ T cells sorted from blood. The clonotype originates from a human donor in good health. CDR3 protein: CSVDERTGNTIYF. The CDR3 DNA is TGCAGCGTTGATGAGAGGACTGGAAACACCATATATTTT.